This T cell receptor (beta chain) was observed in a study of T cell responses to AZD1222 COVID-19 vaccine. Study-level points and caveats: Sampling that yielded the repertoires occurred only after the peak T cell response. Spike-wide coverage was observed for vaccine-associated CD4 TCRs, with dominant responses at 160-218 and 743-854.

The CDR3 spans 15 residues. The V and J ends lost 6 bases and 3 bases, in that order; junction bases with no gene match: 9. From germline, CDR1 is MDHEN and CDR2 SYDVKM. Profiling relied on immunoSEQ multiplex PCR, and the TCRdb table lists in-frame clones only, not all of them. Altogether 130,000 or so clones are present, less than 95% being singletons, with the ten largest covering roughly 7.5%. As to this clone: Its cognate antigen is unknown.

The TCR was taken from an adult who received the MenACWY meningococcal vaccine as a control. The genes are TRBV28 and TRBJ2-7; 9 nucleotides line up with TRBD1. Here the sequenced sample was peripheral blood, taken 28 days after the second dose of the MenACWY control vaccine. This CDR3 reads CASSRDPGQGYEQYF. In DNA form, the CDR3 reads TGTGCCAGCAGCCGCGACCCGGGACAGGGCTACGAGCAGTACTTC.